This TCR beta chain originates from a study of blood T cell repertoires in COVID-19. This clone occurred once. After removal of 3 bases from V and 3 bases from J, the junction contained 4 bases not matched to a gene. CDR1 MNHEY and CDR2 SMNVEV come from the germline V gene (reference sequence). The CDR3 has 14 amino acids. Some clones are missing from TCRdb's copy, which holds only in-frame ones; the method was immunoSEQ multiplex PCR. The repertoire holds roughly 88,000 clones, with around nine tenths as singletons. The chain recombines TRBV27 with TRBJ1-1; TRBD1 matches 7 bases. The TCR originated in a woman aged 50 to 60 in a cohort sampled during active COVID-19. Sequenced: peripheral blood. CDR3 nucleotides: TGTGCCAGCAGTTTGGCAGGGGGGTACACTGAAGCTTTCTTT. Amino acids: CASSLAGGYTEAFF.